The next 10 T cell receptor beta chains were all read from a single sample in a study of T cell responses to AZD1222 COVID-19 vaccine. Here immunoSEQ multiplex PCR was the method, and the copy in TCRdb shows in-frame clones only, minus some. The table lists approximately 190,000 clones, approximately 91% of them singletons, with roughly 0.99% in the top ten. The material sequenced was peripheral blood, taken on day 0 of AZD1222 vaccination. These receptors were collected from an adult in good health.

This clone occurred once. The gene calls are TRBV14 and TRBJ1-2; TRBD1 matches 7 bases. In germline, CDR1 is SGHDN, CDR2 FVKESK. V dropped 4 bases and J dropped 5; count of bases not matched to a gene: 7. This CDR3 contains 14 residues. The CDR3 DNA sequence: TGTGCCAGCAGCCTCGCCGGGACAGATTATGGCTACACCTTC. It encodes CASSLAGTDYGYTF.

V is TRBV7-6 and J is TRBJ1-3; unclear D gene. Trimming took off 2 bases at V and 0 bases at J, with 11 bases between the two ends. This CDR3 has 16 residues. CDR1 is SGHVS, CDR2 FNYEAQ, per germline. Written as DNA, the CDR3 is TGTGCCAGCAGCTTAAGTGGGCCAGCCTCTGGAAACACCATATATTTT. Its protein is CASSLSGPASGNTIYF.

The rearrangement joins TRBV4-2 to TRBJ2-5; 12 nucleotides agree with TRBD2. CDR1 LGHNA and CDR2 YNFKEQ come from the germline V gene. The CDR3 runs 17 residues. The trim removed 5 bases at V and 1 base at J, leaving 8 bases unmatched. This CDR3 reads CASSLRTSGTSQETQYF. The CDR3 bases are TGTGCCAGCAGCTTACGGACTAGCGGGACCTCCCAAGAGACCCAGTACTTC.

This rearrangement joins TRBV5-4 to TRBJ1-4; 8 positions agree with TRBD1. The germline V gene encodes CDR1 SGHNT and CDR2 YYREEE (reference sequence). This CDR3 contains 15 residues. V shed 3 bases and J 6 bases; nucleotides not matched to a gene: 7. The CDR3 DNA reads TGTGCCAGCAGCTCCGCCCAGGACAGGGATGAAAAACTGTTTTTT. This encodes CASSSAQDRDEKLFF. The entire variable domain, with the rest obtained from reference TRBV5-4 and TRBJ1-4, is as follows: ETGVTQSPTHLIKTRGQQVTLRCSSQSGHNTVSWYQQALGQGPQFIFQYYREEENGRGNFPPRFSGLQFPNYSSELNVNALELDDSALYLCASSSAQDRDEKLFFGSGTQLSVL.

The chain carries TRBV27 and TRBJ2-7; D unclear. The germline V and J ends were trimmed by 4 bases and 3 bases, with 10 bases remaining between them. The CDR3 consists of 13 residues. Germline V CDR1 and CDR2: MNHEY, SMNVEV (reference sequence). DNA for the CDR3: TGTGCCAGCAGTTCCCCCCATATCTACGAGCAGTACTTC. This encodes CASSSPHIYEQYF.

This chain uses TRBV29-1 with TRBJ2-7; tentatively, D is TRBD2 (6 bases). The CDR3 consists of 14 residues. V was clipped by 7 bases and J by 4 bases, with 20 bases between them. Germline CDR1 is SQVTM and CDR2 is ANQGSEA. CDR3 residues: CSAVPRETVYEQYF. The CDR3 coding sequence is TGCAGCGCTGTTCCACGGGAGACGGTTTACGAGCAGTACTTC.

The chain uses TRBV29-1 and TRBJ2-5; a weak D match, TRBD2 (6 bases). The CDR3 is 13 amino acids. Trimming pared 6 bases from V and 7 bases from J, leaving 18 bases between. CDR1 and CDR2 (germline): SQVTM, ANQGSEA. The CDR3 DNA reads TGCAGCGTATCCCGTGAGGGACTTAGGACCCAGTACTTC. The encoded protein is CSVSREGLRTQYF.

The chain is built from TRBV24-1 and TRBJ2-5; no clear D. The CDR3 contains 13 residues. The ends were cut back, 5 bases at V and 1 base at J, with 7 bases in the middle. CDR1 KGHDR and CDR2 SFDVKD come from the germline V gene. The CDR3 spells CATSGAFQETQYF. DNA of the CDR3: TGTGCCACCAGTGGGGCATTCCAAGAGACCCAGTACTTC.

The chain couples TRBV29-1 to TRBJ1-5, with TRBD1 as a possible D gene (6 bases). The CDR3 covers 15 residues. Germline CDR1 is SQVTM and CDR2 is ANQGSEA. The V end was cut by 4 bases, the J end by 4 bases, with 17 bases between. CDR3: CSVVGGADRNQPQHF. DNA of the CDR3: TGCAGCGTTGTTGGGGGCGCCGATAGGAATCAGCCCCAGCATTTT.

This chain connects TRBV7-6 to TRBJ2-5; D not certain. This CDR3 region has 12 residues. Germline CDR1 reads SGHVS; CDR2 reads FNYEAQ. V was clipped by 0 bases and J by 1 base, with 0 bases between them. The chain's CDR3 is CASSLAQETQYF. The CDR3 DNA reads TGTGCCAGCAGCTTAGCCCAAGAGACCCAGTACTTC.